The source of this T cell receptor beta chain is a study of vaccination and CD4 T cells after COVID-19. Study details: Comprising six males and four females, the convalescent participants counted two Hispanic individuals among them.

In this sample, this clonotype is medium-sized. Its cognate antigen is unknown. Sequencing of DNA taken from cultured CD4+ T cells relied on the Oncomine TCR Beta short-read assay. TCRdb ran MiXCR on the PCR reads and lists one entry per CDR3 protein. The data show 10,000 to 13,000 distinct CDR3 sequences, 25% to 40% seen once. Treatment given: roughly 10-day PBMC culture with coronavirus spike peptide pools or control peptides (ViraFEST assay). CDR3 size: 15 residues. The V gene lost 0 bases and the J gene lost 0 bases, with 8 bases spanning the gap. CDR1 and CDR2 (germline): LNHNV, YYDKDF (reference sequence). Study-level findings and limits: The median number of SARS-CoV-2-reactive clonotypes increased from roughly 22 to 38, a change that did not reach significance. With convalescent patients, a median about 90% of reactive clones emerged solely after vaccination. It was found that, in convalescent patients, 304 of 307 vaccine-specific clones were spike mono-reactive.

The sample consisted of CD4+ T cells from blood, cultured in vitro. This receptor was taken from a human donor who had recovered from COVID-19. V and J are TRBV15 and TRBJ1-2; D ambiguous. The CDR3 loop reads CATSRDLGTNYGYTF. DNA of the CDR3: TGTGCCACCAGCAGAGATCTCGGAACTAACTATGGCTACACCTTC.